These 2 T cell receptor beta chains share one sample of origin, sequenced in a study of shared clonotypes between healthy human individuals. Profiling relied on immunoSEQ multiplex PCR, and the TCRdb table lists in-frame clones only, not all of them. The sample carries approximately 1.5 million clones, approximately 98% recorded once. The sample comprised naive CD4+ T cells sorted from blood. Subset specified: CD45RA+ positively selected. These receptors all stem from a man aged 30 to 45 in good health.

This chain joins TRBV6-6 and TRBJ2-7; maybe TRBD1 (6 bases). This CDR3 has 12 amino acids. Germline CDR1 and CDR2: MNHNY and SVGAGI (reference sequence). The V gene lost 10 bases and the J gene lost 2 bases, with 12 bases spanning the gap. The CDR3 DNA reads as TGTGCCAACCCCAGGGGCACCTACGAGCAGTACTTC. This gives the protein CANPRGTYEQYF.

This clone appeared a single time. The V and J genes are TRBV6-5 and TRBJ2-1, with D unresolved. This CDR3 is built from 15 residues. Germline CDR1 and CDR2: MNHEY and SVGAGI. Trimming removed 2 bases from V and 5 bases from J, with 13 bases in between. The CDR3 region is CASSYTFGPHNEQFF. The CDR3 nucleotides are TGTGCCAGCAGTTACACCTTTGGACCACACAATGAGCAGTTCTTC.